This T cell receptor beta chain came from a study of T cell repertoires in cytomegalovirus infection. About the study: It was the public TCR beta signatures that indicated both CMV infection and matching HLA type. Overall study findings and caveats: There were carriers of CMV plus the relevant HLA, and cumulative public TCR beta family frequency identified them.

V dropped 0 bases and J dropped 4 bases, with 13 bases sitting between them. Germline V gene lookup returns CDR1 SQVTM and CDR2 ANQGSEA. The CDR3 runs to 15 residues. About this clonotype: Antigen specificity is unknown.

One entry per CDR3 protein, called by TCRdb with MiXCR from the reads. The sample records 600,000 to 800,000 distinct CDR3 sequences, roughly 26% being singletons. This sequence originates from a human donor in good health (CMV status not recorded). Some clones in this sample may be carry-over from other donors' samples. The source material was CD8+ T cells from PBMCs. The chain joins TRBV29-1 to TRBJ2-1; D is perhaps TRBD1 or TRBD2 (5 bases each). The chain's CDR3 is CSVEDGGTVYNEQFF. CDR3 in DNA: TGCAGCGTTGAAGATGGTGGGACCGTTTACAATGAGCAGTTCTTC.